One and the same sample provided the 2 T cell receptor beta chains below, sequenced in a study of blood T cell repertoires in COVID-19. Sequencing used immunoSEQ multiplex PCR; TCRdb keeps in-frame clones, though not all of them. The sample consists of about 140,000 clones, 75% to 80% of them appearing once. Sequenced input: peripheral blood. The receptors originated from a woman aged 45-65 years with active or convalescent COVID-19.

V and J are TRBV6-6 and TRBJ2-3; tentative D call: TRBD2 (5 bases). The ends were cut back, 6 bases at V and 3 bases at J, with 10 bases in the middle. CDR3 size: 13 residues. CDR1 and CDR2 (germline): MNHNY, SVGAGI (reference sequence). The CDR3 region is CASRYGGTDTQYF. Written as DNA, the CDR3 is TGTGCCAGCAGATACGGAGGAACAGATACGCAGTATTTT.

CDR3 DNA: TGTGCCAGCAGCCAACAGTTAGAGACCCAGTACTTC. Translating gives CASSQQLETQYF. The chain has TRBV3-1 (or the pseudogene TRBV3-2) and TRBJ2-5; D gene uncertain. V gave up 2 bases and J gave up 4 bases, with 5 bases separating them. The CDR3 consists of 12 residues. From germline, CDR1 is LGHDT and CDR2 YNNKEL (reference sequence).